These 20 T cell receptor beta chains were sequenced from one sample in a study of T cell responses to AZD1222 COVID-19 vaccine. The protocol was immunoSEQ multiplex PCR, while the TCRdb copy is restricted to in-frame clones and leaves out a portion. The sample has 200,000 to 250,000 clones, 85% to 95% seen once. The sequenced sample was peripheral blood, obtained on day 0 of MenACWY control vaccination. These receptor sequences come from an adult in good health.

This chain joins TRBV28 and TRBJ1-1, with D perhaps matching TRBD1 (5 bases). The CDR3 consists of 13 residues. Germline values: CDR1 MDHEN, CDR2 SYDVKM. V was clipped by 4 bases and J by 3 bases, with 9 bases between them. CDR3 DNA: TGTGCCAGCAGTTACCCAGGGTACACTGAAGCTTTCTTT. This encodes CASSYPGYTEAFF.

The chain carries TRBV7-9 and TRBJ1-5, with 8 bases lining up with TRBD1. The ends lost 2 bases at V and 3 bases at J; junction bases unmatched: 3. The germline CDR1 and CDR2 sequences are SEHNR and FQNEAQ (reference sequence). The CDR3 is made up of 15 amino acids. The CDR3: CASSLTGQANQPQHF. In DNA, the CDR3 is TGTGCCAGCAGCTTAACGGGACAGGCCAATCAGCCCCAGCATTTT.

CDR3 sequence: CASSLRDRGSNQPQHF. As DNA, the CDR3 is TGTGCCAGCAGTTTGCGGGACAGGGGTAGCAATCAGCCCCAGCATTTT. The chain carries TRBV27 and TRBJ1-5; 10 nucleotides agree with TRBD1. The V gene's germline CDR1 is MNHEY and CDR2 SMNVEV (reference sequence). V was pared by 3 bases and J by 0 bases, with 2 bases of the junction left unmatched. CDR3 length equals 16 residues.

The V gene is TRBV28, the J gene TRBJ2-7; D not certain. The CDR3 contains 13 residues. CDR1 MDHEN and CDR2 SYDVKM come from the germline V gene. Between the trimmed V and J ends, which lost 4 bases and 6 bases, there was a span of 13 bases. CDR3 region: CASSYPTESEQYF. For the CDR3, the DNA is TGTGCCAGCAGTTATCCAACAGAGTCCGAGCAGTACTTC.

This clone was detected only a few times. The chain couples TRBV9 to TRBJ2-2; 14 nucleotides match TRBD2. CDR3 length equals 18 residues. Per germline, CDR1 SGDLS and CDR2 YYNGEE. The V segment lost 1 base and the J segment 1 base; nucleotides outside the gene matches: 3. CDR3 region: CASSVRLAGGMNTGELFF. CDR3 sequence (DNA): TGTGCCAGCAGCGTAAGACTAGCGGGGGGGATGAACACCGGGGAGCTGTTTTTT.

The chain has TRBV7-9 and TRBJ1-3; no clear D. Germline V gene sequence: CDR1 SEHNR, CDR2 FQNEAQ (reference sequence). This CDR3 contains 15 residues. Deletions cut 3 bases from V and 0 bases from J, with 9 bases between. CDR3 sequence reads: CASSFVSSSGNTIYF. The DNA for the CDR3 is TGTGCCAGCAGCTTTGTAAGCTCCTCTGGAAACACCATATATTTT.

DNA for the CDR3: TGTGCCAGCACCCTCCTCTGGGCGGATTACCTTTCGAACACTGAAGCTTTCTTT. Its protein product is CASTLLWADYLSNTEAFF. The chain carries TRBV7-9 and TRBJ1-1; the D is unclear. This CDR3 has 18 residues. V dropped 7 bases and J dropped 1 base, with 25 bases sitting between them. Germline V gene lookup returns CDR1 SEHNR and CDR2 FQNEAQ (reference sequence).

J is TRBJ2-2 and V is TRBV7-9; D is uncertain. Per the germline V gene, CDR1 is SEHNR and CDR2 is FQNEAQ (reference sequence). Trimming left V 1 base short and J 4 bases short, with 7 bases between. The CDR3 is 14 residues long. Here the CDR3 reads CASSLERVTGELFF. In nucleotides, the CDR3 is TGTGCCAGCAGCTTAGAACGAGTCACCGGGGAGCTGTTTTTT. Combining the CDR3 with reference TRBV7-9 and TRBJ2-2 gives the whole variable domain DTGVSQNPRHKITKRGQNVTFRCDPISEHNRLYWYRQTLGQGPEFLTYFQNEAQLEKSRLLSDRFSAERPKGSFSTLEIQRTEQGDSAMYLCASSLERVTGELFFGEGSRLTVL.

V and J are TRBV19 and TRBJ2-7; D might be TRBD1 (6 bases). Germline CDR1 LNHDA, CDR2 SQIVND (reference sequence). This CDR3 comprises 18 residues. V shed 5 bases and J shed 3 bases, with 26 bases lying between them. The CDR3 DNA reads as TGTGCCAGTAGTGCTCGCAATACAGGGCCCTCTCTGATCTACGAGCAGTACTTC. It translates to CASSARNTGPSLIYEQYF.

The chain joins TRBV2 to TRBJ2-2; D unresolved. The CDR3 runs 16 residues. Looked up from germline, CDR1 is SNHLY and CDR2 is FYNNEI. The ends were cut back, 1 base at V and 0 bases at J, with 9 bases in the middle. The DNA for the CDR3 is TGTGCCAGCAGTGAAGGGCAGACACCGAACACCGGGGAGCTGTTTTTT. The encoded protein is CASSEGQTPNTGELFF.

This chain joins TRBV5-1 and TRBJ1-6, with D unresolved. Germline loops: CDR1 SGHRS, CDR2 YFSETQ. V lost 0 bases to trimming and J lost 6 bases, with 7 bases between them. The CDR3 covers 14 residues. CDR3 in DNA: TGCGCCAGCAGCTTGGCTGCCGGTAATTCACCCCTCCACTTT. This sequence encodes CASSLAAGNSPLHF.

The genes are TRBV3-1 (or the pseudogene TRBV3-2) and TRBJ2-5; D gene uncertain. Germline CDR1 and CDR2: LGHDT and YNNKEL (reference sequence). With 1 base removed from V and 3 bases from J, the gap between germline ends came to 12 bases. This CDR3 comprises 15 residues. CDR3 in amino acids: CASSQVVNREETQYF. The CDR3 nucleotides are TGTGCCAGCAGCCAAGTAGTCAACAGAGAAGAGACCCAGTACTTC.

The CDR3 DNA follows: TGTGCCAGCACCTACATGAGAGGGACCAGCTATGGCTACACCTTC. Protein product: CASTYMRGTSYGYTF. The chain joins TRBV5-8 to TRBJ1-2, with D possibly matching TRBD1 (5 bases). Trimming took off 6 bases at V and 4 bases at J, with 19 bases between the two ends. CDR3 size: 15 residues. CDR1 is SGHTS and CDR2 is YDEGEE in the germline V gene. Using reference TRBV5-8 and TRBJ1-2 for the parts outside the CDR3, the full variable domain is EAGVTQSPTHLIKTRGQQATLRCSPISGHTSVYWYQQALGLGLQFLLWYDEGEERNRGNFPPRFSGRQFPNYSSELNVNALELEDSALYLCASTYMRGTSYGYTFGSGTRLTVV.

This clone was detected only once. This chain's CDR3 is CASQLGGVTEAFF. The CDR3 region has the DNA TGTGCCAGTCAACTTGGGGGTGTCACTGAAGCTTTCTTT. The V and J genes are TRBV18 and TRBJ1-1; D possibly corresponds to TRBD1 (5 bases). In germline, CDR1 is KGHSH, CDR2 LQKENI. Trimming left V 9 bases short and J 4 bases short, with 15 bases between. The CDR3 runs 13 residues. Full variable domain (outside the CDR3, taken from reference TRBV18 and TRBJ1-1): NAGVMQNPRHLVRRRGQEARLRCSPMKGHSHVYWYRQLPEEGLKFMVYLQKENIIDESGMPKERFSAEFPKEGPSILRIQQVVRGDSAAYFCASQLGGVTEAFFGQGTRLTVV.

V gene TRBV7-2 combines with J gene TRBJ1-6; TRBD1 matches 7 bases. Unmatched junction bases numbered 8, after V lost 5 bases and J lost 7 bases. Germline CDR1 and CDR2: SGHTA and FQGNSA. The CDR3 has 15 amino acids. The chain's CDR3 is CASSPQGSRNSPLHF. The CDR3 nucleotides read TGTGCCAGCAGCCCACAGGGGAGCAGGAATTCACCCCTCCACTTT.

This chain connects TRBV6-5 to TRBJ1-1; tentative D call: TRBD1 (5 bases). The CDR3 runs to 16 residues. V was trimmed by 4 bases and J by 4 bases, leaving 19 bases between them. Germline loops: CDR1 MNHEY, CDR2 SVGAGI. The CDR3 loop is CASSSGVGGSGTEAFF. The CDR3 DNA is TGTGCCAGCAGTTCCGGGGTCGGGGGAAGCGGCACTGAAGCTTTCTTT.

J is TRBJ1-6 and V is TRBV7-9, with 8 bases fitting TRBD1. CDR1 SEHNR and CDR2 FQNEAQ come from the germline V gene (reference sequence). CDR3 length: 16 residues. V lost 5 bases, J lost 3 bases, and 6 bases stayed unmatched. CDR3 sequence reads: CASSDGQGFYNSPLHF. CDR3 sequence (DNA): TGTGCCAGCAGCGACGGACAGGGATTCTATAATTCACCCCTCCACTTT.

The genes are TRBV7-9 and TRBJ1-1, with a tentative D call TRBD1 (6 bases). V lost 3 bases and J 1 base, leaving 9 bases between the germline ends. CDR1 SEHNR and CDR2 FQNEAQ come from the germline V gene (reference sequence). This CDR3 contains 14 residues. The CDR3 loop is CASSFGQPNTEAFF. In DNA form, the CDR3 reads TGTGCCAGCAGCTTTGGACAGCCGAACACTGAAGCTTTCTTT.

DNA for the CDR3: TGTGCCAGCAGCCCGGACCAGAATCAGCCCCAGCATTTT. As protein: CASSPDQNQPQHF. The rearrangement joins TRBV5-4 to TRBJ1-5; the D is unclear. V lost 4 bases and J 4 bases, leaving 9 bases between the germline ends. This CDR3 has 13 amino acids. Germline-derived CDR1 and CDR2 are SGHNT and YYREEE (reference sequence).

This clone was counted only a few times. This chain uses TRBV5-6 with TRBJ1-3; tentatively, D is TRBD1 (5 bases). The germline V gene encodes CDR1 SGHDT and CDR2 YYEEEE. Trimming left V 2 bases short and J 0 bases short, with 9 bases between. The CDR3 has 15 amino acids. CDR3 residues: CASSFQGSSGNTIYF. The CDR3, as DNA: TGTGCCAGCAGCTTTCAGGGCTCCTCTGGAAACACCATATATTTT.